The T cell receptor (beta chain) described here comes from a study of blood T cell repertoires in COVID-19. Authors' analysis steps: Reference gene primer amplification gave nucleated cell count estimates. The table came from immunoSEQ multiplex PCR; TCRdb's copy has only in-frame clones and leaves some out. That table supplies the V and J calls and clone size; D and trimming were determined from the DNA. This table holds roughly 230,000 clones, under 85% found once. The CDR3 length is 16 residues. Germline CDR1 is MGHDK and CDR2 is SYGVNS. With V trimmed by 2 bases and J by 3 bases, 6 bases remained unmatched.

The sample comprised peripheral blood. This clonotype was sampled from a human donor in a cohort sampled during active COVID-19. The rearrangement uses TRBV25-1 and TRBJ2-7, with 11 positions matching TRBD2. CDR3 in amino acids: CASSENPSGGHYEQYF. CDR3 DNA: TGTGCCAGCAGTGAAAATCCTAGCGGGGGGCACTACGAGCAGTACTTC.